Listed below are T cell receptor beta chains from one sample, sequenced in a study. MiXCR, run by TCRdb on the 5' RACE reads, gives a single entry per CDR3 protein. The repertoire holds tens of thousands of distinct CDR3 sequences, with 30% as singletons. What was sequenced was tumor-infiltrating memory CD4+ T cells sorted from the breast tumor. Receptors originate from a female donor with breast cancer. CDR3s include the opening cysteine and the closing phenylalanine or tryptophan. Each record gives: V gene, J gene, CDR3 protein.

v_call: TRBV7-2; j_call: TRBJ2-1; cdr3_aa: CARQGGGYYNEQFF
v_call: TRBV15; j_call: TRBJ1-6; cdr3_aa: CATSRAGAYSPLHF
v_call: TRBV29-1; j_call: TRBJ1-1; cdr3_aa: CSGGDLNTEAFF
v_call: TRBV24-1; j_call: TRBJ2-5; cdr3_aa: CATSDYEAGKETQYF
v_call: TRBV7-2; j_call: TRBJ1-2; cdr3_aa: CASSFTGWDGYTF
v_call: TRBV10-1; j_call: TRBJ2-2; cdr3_aa: CASSESGQYTGELFF
v_call: TRBV5-1; j_call: TRBJ1-6; cdr3_aa: CASSLPDRGSPLHF
v_call: TRBV5-1; j_call: TRBJ2-1; cdr3_aa: CASSLDQGPNEQFF
v_call: TRBV10-3; j_call: TRBJ2-7; cdr3_aa: CAINPGTGRDEQYF
v_call: TRBV29-1; j_call: TRBJ2-5; cdr3_aa: CSVRDGQETQYF
v_call: TRBV6-5; j_call: TRBJ2-7; cdr3_aa: CARPKSAGRPWYF
v_call: TRBV7-9; j_call: TRBJ2-7; cdr3_aa: CASSERSSEQYF
v_call: TRBV24-1; j_call: TRBJ2-1; cdr3_aa: CATRGPLDEQFF
v_call: TRBV5-6; j_call: TRBJ2-3; cdr3_aa: CASSFRSGWRSDTQYF
v_call: TRBV6-1; j_call: TRBJ2-1; cdr3_aa: CASKLGQLSNSYNEQFF
v_call: TRBV5-1; j_call: TRBJ2-1; cdr3_aa: CASRTEAARNEQFF
v_call: TRBV5-1; j_call: TRBJ1-5; cdr3_aa: CASSSDSNQPQHF
v_call: TRBV5-6; j_call: TRBJ2-7; cdr3_aa: CTSSLATGSHEQYF
v_call: TRBV30; j_call: TRBJ2-1; cdr3_aa: CACLASSYNEQSF
v_call: TRBV28; j_call: TRBJ2-5; cdr3_aa: CASSISSGGIEETQYF
v_call: TRBV9; j_call: TRBJ1-2; cdr3_aa: CASKEGYTF
v_call: TRBV7-3; j_call: TRBJ1-1; cdr3_aa: CASSPGQHTEAFF
v_call: TRBV20-1; j_call: TRBJ1-1; cdr3_aa: CSAPTGSLGTEAFF
v_call: TRBV11-3; j_call: TRBJ2-3; cdr3_aa: CASSLEGSYTDTQYF
v_call: TRBV6-1; j_call: TRBJ1-4; cdr3_aa: CASSLGQGEKLFF
v_call: TRBV7-2; j_call: TRBJ2-3; cdr3_aa: CASSPNGAGSTDTQYF
v_call: TRBV27; j_call: TRBJ2-7; cdr3_aa: CASSLLGGATEQYF
v_call: TRBV5-5; j_call: TRBJ2-1; cdr3_aa: CASSPTGQGANEQFF
v_call: TRBV12-3/TRBV12-4; j_call: TRBJ2-5; cdr3_aa: CASSFDGGETQYF
v_call: TRBV7-3; j_call: TRBJ2-1; cdr3_aa: CASSLQGYEQFF
v_call: TRBV4-3; j_call: TRBJ2-5; cdr3_aa: CASSQDGSGSTKTQYF
v_call: TRBV5-5; j_call: TRBJ2-2; cdr3_aa: CASSLGLRNTGELFF
v_call: TRBV20-1; j_call: TRBJ2-3; cdr3_aa: CSARDYGSGTDTQYF
v_call: TRBV20-1; j_call: TRBJ1-2; cdr3_aa: CSAKTVSDYTF
v_call: TRBV28; j_call: TRBJ2-5; cdr3_aa: CASSTGGQETQYF
v_call: TRBV15; j_call: TRBJ1-6; cdr3_aa: CATSSKAWANSPLHF
v_call: TRBV9; j_call: TRBJ2-2; cdr3_aa: CASSVEGHGVSGELFF
v_call: TRBV20-1; j_call: TRBJ1-1; cdr3_aa: CSARDQLAKSAFF
v_call: TRBV20-1; j_call: TRBJ1-1; cdr3_aa: CSARETGGNTEAFF
v_call: TRBV6-5; j_call: TRBJ2-2; cdr3_aa: CASSYETSNTGELFF
v_call: TRBV5-1; j_call: TRBJ2-1; cdr3_aa: CASSLAPGGIDEQFF
v_call: TRBV20-1; j_call: TRBJ2-5; cdr3_aa: CSARDLGNLGETQYF
v_call: TRBV12-3/TRBV12-4; j_call: TRBJ2-7; cdr3_aa: CASRRAGVGYEQYF
v_call: TRBV5-1; j_call: TRBJ2-2; cdr3_aa: CASSPDRVGVFAGELFF
v_call: TRBV29-1; j_call: TRBJ1-4; cdr3_aa: CSVAPPGPNEKLFF
v_call: TRBV12-3/TRBV12-4; j_call: TRBJ2-1; cdr3_aa: CASSFRSGGENEQFF
v_call: TRBV7-9; j_call: TRBJ2-5; cdr3_aa: CASSLAAGSTETQYF
v_call: TRBV7-9; j_call: TRBJ2-1; cdr3_aa: CASSLPTVSYNEQFF
v_call: TRBV21-1; j_call: TRBJ2-7; cdr3_aa: CASSKVNGRIYEQYF
v_call: TRBV20-1; j_call: TRBJ2-7; cdr3_aa: CSAMGESYEQYF
v_call: TRBV9; j_call: TRBJ1-6; cdr3_aa: CASSAGVDNSPLHF